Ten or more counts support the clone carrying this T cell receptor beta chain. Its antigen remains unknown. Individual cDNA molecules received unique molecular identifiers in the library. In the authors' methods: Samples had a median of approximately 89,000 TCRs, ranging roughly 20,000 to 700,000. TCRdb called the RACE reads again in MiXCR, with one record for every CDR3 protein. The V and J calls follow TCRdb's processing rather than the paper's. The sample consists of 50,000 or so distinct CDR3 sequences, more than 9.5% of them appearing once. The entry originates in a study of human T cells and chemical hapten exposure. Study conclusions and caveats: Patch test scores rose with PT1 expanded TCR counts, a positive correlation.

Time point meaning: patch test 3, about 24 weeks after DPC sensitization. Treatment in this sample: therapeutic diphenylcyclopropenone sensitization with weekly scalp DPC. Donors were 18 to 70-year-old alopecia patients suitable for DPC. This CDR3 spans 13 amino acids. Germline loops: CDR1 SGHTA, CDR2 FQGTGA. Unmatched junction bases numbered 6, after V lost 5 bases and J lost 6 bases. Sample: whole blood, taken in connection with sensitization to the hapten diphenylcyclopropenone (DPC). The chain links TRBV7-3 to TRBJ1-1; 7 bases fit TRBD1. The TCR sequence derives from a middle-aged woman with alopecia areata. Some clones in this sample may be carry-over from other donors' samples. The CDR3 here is CASSPGGLAEAFF. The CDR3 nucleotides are TGTGCCAGCAGCCCAGGGGGTTTAGCTGAAGCTTTCTTT.